These T cell receptor beta chains were read from a single sample in a study of OX40 agonist ivuxolimab in advanced cancers. Generated by immunoSEQ multiplex PCR, the TCRdb table keeps only in-frame clones and is missing some. This sample yields 78,000 or so clones, of which 80% to 95% are seen a single time; 0.44% belongs to the top ten. The sequencing here drew on CD4+ or CD8+ T cells sorted from blood, taken in a trial of the OX40 agonist ivuxolimab. These receptors were taken from an adult with an advanced solid tumor such as melanoma, head and neck, liver or kidney cancer. The conserved cysteine and the conserved F or W are not part of the CDR3 here.

13 | TRBV7-2 | ASSLLGGGSYEQY
11 | TRBV10-1 | ATQGQLNTEAF
10 | TRBV6-5 | ASSYSWETQY
11 | TRBV25-1 | ASSPGWALTQY
11 | TRBV5-1 | ASSLEVQREAF
13 | TRBV25-1 | ASSATGQRIREQY
12 | TRBV10-3 | AIIKDRGTGELF
13 | TRBV18 | ASSPPSEVGQPQH
14 | TRBV7-9 | ASQHSGPSSYNEQF
12 | TRBV7-2 | ASSNDRGVPEQY